These 19 T cell receptor beta chains originate from one sample sequenced in a study of shared clonotypes between healthy human individuals. Libraries were prepared by immunoSEQ multiplex PCR; TCRdb keeps only in-frame clonotypes and omits some of them. Of about 600,000 clones detected, around 97% appear once; the ten largest clones hold approximately 0.057%. The sample comprised naive CD4+ T cells sorted from blood. As to subset: CD45RA+ positively selected. All receptors come from a young woman in good health.

V is TRBV19 and J is TRBJ1-4; TRBD1 matches at 7 bases. Germline assignment: CDR1 LNHDA and CDR2 SQIVND (reference sequence). The V segment lost 5 bases and the J segment 7 bases; nucleotides outside the gene matches: 10. The CDR3 runs to 15 residues. The CDR3 DNA follows: TGTGCCAGTAGTCTCCCGACAGGGTTTCCTGAAAAACTGTTTTTT. Protein sequence: CASSLPTGFPEKLFF.

The J gene is TRBJ1-4, the V gene TRBV5-1; no clear D gene. The V end was cut by 0 bases, the J end by 8 bases, with 11 bases between. The germline CDR1 and CDR2 sequences are SGHRS and YFSETQ. The CDR3 covers 14 residues. The DNA for the CDR3 is TGCGCCAGCAGCTTGGCTCCGACGGAAGAAAAACTGTTTTTT. It yields the protein CASSLAPTEEKLFF.

The gene calls are TRBV28 and TRBJ2-1; no definite D call. Trimming pared 5 bases from V and 10 bases from J, leaving 12 bases between. The CDR3 covers 12 residues. Germline V CDR1 and CDR2: MDHEN, SYDVKM. This CDR3 reads CASSRTAREQFF. In nucleotides, the CDR3 is TGTGCCAGCAGTCGGACCGCCAGGGAGCAGTTCTTC. The full variable domain, completed using reference TRBV28 and TRBJ2-1, is DVKVTQSSRYLVKRTGEKVFLECVQDMDHENMFWYRQDPGLGLRLIYFSYDVKMKEKGDIPEGYSVSREKKERFSLILESASTNQTSMYLCASSRTAREQFFGPGTRLTVL.

The chain links TRBV19 to TRBJ2-2; 7 bases fit TRBD2. Germline values: CDR1 LNHDA, CDR2 SQIVND (reference sequence). V lost 1 base and J lost 4; bases outside the gene matches: 18. The CDR3 is made up of 20 amino acids. This CDR3 is CASSIGRSWAGVDGTGELFF. In DNA, the CDR3 is TGTGCCAGTAGTATAGGGCGATCGTGGGCGGGAGTAGACGGCACCGGGGAGCTGTTTTTT.

V usage is TRBV19 and J usage is TRBJ2-3; TRBD1 might be the D (5 bases). Germline V gene data show CDR1 as LNHDA and CDR2 as SQIVND (reference sequence). The CDR3 covers 15 residues. V lost 6 bases to trimming and J lost 2 bases, with 15 bases between them. The CDR3 sequence is CASSPQGYPTDTQYF. In nucleotides, the CDR3 is TGTGCCAGTAGCCCTCAGGGCTATCCCACAGATACGCAGTATTTT. Drawing the rest from reference TRBV19 and TRBJ2-3, the complete variable domain is DGGITQSPKYLFRKEGQNVTLSCEQNLNHDAMYWYRQDPGQGLRLIYYSQIVNDFQKGDIAEGYSVSREKKESFPLTVTSAQKNPTAFYLCASSPQGYPTDTQYFGPGTRLTVL.

This clone appeared a few times. V is TRBV18 and J is TRBJ2-1; no clear D. CDR3 length: 15 residues. Trimming removed 3 bases at V and 5 bases at J, with 14 bases between. The germline V gene encodes CDR1 KGHSH and CDR2 LQKENI. The CDR3 DNA reads TGTGCCAGCTCACCTTTCAGGACCGATAACAATGAGCAGTTCTTC. Protein: CASSPFRTDNNEQFF.

The rearrangement uses TRBV7-8 and TRBJ2-3, with D possibly TRBD1 on 6 matching bases. V lost 6 bases and J 5 bases, leaving 18 bases between the germline ends. The CDR3 sequence is 15 residues long. CDR1 and CDR2 from the germline V gene are SGHVS and FQNEAQ. The CDR3 DNA is TGTGCCAGCAGAGATACAGGGTATCACAGAGATACGCAGTATTTT. It encodes CASRDTGYHRDTQYF.

As regards this clone: The junction and the germline gene differ at one end; a read error may be behind it. The chain links TRBV28 to TRBJ2-7; D is possibly TRBD2 (6 bases). CDR1 MDHEN and CDR2 SYDVKM come from the germline V gene. The CDR3 is 10 residues long. The CDR3 DNA sequence: TGTGCCAGCAGTTTTGGTGAGCGGGCATTC. Residues: CASSFGERAF.

V is TRBV4-1 and J is TRBJ1-6; D is perhaps TRBD1 (5 bases). This CDR3 comprises 15 residues. V gave up 2 bases and J gave up 7 bases, with 12 bases separating them. CDR1 is MGHRA, CDR2 YSYEKL, per germline. CDR3 region: CASSQFGGGNSPLHF. The DNA of the CDR3 is TGCGCCAGCAGCCAATTCGGGGGTGGAAATTCACCCCTCCACTTT.

V is TRBV27 and J is TRBJ1-2; 12 bases are shared with TRBD1. CDR1 and CDR2 from the germline V gene are MNHEY and SMNVEV (reference sequence). This CDR3 has 13 amino acids. V dropped 6 bases and J dropped 6; count of bases not matched to a gene: 2. The CDR3 is CASRGQGAHGYTF. The CDR3 nucleotides read TGTGCCAGCAGGGGACAGGGGGCCCATGGCTACACCTTC.

The chain combines TRBV14 with TRBJ2-1; 9 positions match TRBD2. The CDR3 runs to 15 residues. Germline lookup yields CDR1 SGHDN and CDR2 FVKESK. Unmatched junction bases numbered 7, after V lost 5 bases and J lost 5 bases. CDR3: CASSSLAGLDNEQFF. The CDR3 bases are TGTGCCAGCAGCTCGCTAGCGGGGCTTGACAATGAGCAGTTCTTC.

This clone was picked up one time. This chain links TRBV7-8 with TRBJ1-2; 8 nucleotides agree with TRBD1. The CDR3 totals 12 residues. V dropped 6 bases and J dropped 8; count of bases not matched to a gene: 5. Germline V gene sequence: CDR1 SGHVS, CDR2 FQNEAQ. DNA for the CDR3: TGTGCCAGCAGGGCTCAGGGGGCAGGCTACACCTTC. Its translation: CASRAQGAGYTF.

CDR3 amino acids: CASTFRGTSHNTGELFF. The CDR3 DNA follows: TGTGCCAGCACCTTCCGGGGGACTTCACACAACACCGGGGAGCTGTTTTTT. V gene TRBV27 combines with J gene TRBJ2-2; the D gene is possibly TRBD2 (6 bases). The CDR3 totals 17 residues. Per the germline V gene, CDR1 is MNHEY and CDR2 is SMNVEV (reference sequence). Trimming took 7 bases from V and 2 from J, leaving 20 bases between them.

This sequence joins TRBV27 and TRBJ2-7; the D is unclear. CDR3 length: 14 residues. CDR1 and CDR2 from the germline V gene are MNHEY and SMNVEV (reference sequence). V lost 10 bases to trimming and J lost 3 bases, with 19 bases between them. The CDR3 loop is CATRTVTGNYEQYF. The CDR3 DNA reads as TGTGCCACCCGCACCGTCACTGGAAACTACGAGCAGTACTTC.

The CDR3 nucleotides read TGTGCCAGCAGCTTAGGGGAAGCAGATACGCAGTATTTT. It codes for CASSLGEADTQYF. V is TRBV11-2 and J is TRBJ2-3; no definite D call. V was shortened by 1 base and J by 4 bases, with 6 bases between the two germline ends. From germline, CDR1 is SGHAT and CDR2 FQNNGV. This CDR3 contains 13 residues.

The rearrangement joins TRBV5-1 to TRBJ2-1; 8 bases map to TRBD1. V lost 6 bases, J lost 4 bases, and 6 bases stayed unmatched. CDR1 SGHRS and CDR2 YFSETQ come from the germline V gene. The CDR3 consists of 14 residues. CDR3 amino acids: CASMRDRPYNEQFF. The CDR3 DNA reads as TGCGCCAGCATGAGGGACAGGCCGTACAATGAGCAGTTCTTC.

This clone was counted once. V usage is TRBV30 and J usage is TRBJ1-2; possibly TRBD1 for D (6 bases). Per the germline V gene, CDR1 is GTSNPN and CDR2 is SVGIG (reference sequence). The V and J ends lost 0 bases and 1 base respectively, with 15 bases between them. The CDR3 consists of 16 residues. CDR3 nucleotides: TGTGCCTGGAGTGTACATTCCGGGGGGCTTAACTATGGCTACACCTTC. It is translated as CAWSVHSGGLNYGYTF.

DNA of the CDR3: TGTGCCAGCAGTGACAGGGACACCGGGGAGCTGTTTTTT. Amino acids: CASSDRDTGELFF. V and J are TRBV6-4 and TRBJ2-2; D not resolved. The CDR3 totals 13 residues. V gave up 2 bases and J gave up 3 bases, with 4 bases separating them. CDR1 MRHNA and CDR2 SNTAGT come from the germline V gene.

This sequence joins TRBV6-6 and TRBJ2-1, with 10 bases lining up with TRBD2. Germline V CDR1 and CDR2: MNHNY, SVGAGI (reference sequence). The trim removed 6 bases at V and 6 bases at J, leaving 11 bases unmatched. This CDR3 spans 16 amino acids. Here the CDR3 DNA reads TGTGCCAGCAGCCCCCAGTTATTAGCGGGAGGCAATGAGCAGTTCTTC. This encodes CASSPQLLAGGNEQFF.